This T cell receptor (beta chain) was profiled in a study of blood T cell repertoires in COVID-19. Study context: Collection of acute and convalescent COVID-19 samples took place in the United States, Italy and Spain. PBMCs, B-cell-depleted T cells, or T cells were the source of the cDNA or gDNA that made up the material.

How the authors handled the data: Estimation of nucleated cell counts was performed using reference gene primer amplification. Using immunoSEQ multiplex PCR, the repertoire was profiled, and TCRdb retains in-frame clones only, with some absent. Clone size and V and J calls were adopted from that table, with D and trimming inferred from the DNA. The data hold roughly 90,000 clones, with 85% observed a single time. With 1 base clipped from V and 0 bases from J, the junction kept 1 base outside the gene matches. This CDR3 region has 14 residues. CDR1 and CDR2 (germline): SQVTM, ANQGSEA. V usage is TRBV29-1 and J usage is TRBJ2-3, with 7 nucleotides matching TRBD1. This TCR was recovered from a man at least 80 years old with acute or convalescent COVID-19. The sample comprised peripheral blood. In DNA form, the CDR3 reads TGCAGCGTTGAAGGACAGGGAAGCACAGATACGCAGTATTTT. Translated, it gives CSVEGQGSTDTQYF.